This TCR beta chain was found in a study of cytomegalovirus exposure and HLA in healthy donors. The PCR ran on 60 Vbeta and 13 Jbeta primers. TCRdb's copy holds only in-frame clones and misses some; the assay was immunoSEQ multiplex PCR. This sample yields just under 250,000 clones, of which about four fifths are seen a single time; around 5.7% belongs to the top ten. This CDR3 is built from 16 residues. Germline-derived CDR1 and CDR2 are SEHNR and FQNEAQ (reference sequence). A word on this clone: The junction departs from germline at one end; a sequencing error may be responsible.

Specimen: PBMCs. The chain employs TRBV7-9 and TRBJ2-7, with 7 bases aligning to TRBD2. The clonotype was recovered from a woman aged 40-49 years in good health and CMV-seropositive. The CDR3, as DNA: TGTTCCAGCAGCATTTCTTACAGCGGGGTCAGCTACGAGCAGTACTTC. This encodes CSSSISYSGVSYEQYF. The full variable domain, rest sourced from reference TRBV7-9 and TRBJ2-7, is DTGVSQNPRHKITKRGQNVTFRCDPISEHNRLYWYRQTLGQGPEFLTYFQNEAQLEKSRLLSDRFSAERPKGSFSTLEIQRTEQGDSAMYLCSSSISYSGVSYEQYFGPGTRLTVT.